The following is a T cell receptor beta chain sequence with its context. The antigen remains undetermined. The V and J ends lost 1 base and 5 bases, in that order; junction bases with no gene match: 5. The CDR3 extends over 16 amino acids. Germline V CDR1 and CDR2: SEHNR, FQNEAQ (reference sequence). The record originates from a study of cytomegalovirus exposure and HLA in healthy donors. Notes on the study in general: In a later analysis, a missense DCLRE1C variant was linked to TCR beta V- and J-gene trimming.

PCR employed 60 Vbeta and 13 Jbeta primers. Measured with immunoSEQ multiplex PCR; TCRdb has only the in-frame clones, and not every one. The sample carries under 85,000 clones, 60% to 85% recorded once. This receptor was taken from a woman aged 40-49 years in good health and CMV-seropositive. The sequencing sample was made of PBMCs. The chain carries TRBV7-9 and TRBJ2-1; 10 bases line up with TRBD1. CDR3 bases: TGTGCCAGCAGCTTAGGGGACAGGGGTTTAGACAATGAGCAGTTCTTC. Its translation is CASSLGDRGLDNEQFF.